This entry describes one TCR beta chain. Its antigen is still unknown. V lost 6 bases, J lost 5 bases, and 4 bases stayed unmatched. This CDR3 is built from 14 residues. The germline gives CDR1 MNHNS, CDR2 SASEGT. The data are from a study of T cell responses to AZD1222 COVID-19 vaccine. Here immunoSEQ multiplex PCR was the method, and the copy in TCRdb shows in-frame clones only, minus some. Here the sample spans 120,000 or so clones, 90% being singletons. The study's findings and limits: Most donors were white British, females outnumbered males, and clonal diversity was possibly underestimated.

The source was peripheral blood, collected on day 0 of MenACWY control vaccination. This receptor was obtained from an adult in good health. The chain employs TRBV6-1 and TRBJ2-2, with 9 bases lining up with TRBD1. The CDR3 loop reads CASSRTGDTGELFF. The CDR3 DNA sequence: TGTGCCAGCAGCCGGACAGGGGATACCGGGGAGCTGTTTTTT.